These 8 T cell receptor beta chains were sequenced from one sample in a study of control samples from healthy donors and cancer patients. TCRdb's copy holds only in-frame clones and misses some; the assay was immunoSEQ multiplex PCR. The data contain tens of thousands of clones, around 84% of them singletons. Source material: PBMCs. Receptors were obtained from a man between 60 and 70 years old with colorectal cancer.

The chain links TRBV27 to TRBJ2-1; TRBD2 agrees at 9 bases. CDR1 is MNHEY and CDR2 is SMNVEV in the germline V gene (reference sequence). V was pared by 8 bases and J by 7 bases, with 9 bases of the junction left unmatched. The CDR3 length is 14 residues. CDR3 in DNA: TGTGCCAGCCGCACAAGGGCGGGAGGGAATGAGCAGTTCTTC. Its translation is CASRTRAGGNEQFF.

V usage is TRBV10-3 and J usage is TRBJ1-2; maybe TRBD1 (5 bases). Looked up from germline, CDR1 is ENHRY and CDR2 is SYGVKD. The CDR3 is 15 residues long. The V end was cut by 8 bases, the J end by 0 bases, with 16 bases between. The CDR3 nucleotides read TGTGCCATCCGTGGGGGGGGGACCGCTAACTATGGCTACACCTTC. Translation gives CAIRGGGTANYGYTF.

The J gene is TRBJ2-7, the V gene TRBV2, with no clear D. Germline CDR1 reads SNHLY; CDR2 reads FYNNEI. V was cut by 3 bases and J by 3 bases, with 12 bases left in between. The CDR3 is made up of 14 amino acids. CDR3 DNA: TGTGCCAGCAGTGAGCAGGTTCCCTACTACGAGCAGTACTTC. It codes for CASSEQVPYYEQYF.

The chain links TRBV7-9 to TRBJ2-7, with D tentatively TRBD1 (5 bases). The CDR3 spans 11 residues. V lost 8 bases and J 2 bases, leaving 7 bases between the germline ends. CDR1 and CDR2 from the germline V gene are SEHNR and FQNEAQ (reference sequence). The CDR3 DNA reads TGTGCCAGCGAGGACACCTACGAGCAGTACTTC. Protein sequence: CASEDTYEQYF.

V and J are TRBV7-2 and TRBJ2-1; 10 nucleotides match TRBD2. The length of the CDR3 is 15 residues. Germline lookup yields CDR1 SGHTA and CDR2 FQGNSA. V lost 1 base to trimming and J lost 4 bases; unmatched junction nucleotides: 1. The CDR3 DNA sequence: TGTGCCAGCAGCTTAGAAGCGGGGGGGTACAATGAGCAGTTCTTC. Its protein is CASSLEAGGYNEQFF.

The V call is TRBV5-1, the J call TRBJ2-5; D is unresolved. The V and J ends lost 4 bases and 2 bases respectively, with 12 bases between them. From germline, CDR1 is SGHRS and CDR2 YFSETQ. This CDR3 is 14 amino acids long. The CDR3 DNA is TGCGCCAGCAGCACCCAGACCCCTCAAGAGACCCAGTACTTC. It codes for CASSTQTPQETQYF.

The chain recombines TRBV7-9 with TRBJ2-7; 9 nucleotides agree with TRBD1. This CDR3 has 15 residues. Germline CDR1 SEHNR, CDR2 FQNEAQ (reference sequence). With 6 bases clipped from V and 5 bases from J, the junction kept 11 bases outside the gene matches. This chain's CDR3 is CASSPLGTGTHEQYV. CDR3 nucleotides: TGTGCCAGCAGTCCCCTTGGGACAGGGACCCACGAGCAGTACGTC.

The chain employs TRBV19 and TRBJ1-1, with D tentatively TRBD1 (5 bases). CDR1 and CDR2 (germline): LNHDA, SQIVND (reference sequence). Trimming took off 7 bases at V and 1 base at J, with 16 bases between the two ends. The CDR3 is 15 residues long. CDR3 residues: CASMVKTAWNTEAFF. DNA of the CDR3: TGTGCCAGTATGGTAAAGACAGCTTGGAACACTGAAGCTTTCTTT. Drawing the rest from reference TRBV19 and TRBJ1-1, the complete variable domain is DGGITQSPKYLFRKEGQNVTLSCEQNLNHDAMYWYRQDPGQGLRLIYYSQIVNDFQKGDIAEGYSVSREKKESFPLTVTSAQKNPTAFYLCASMVKTAWNTEAFFGQGTRLTVV.